A selection of T cell receptor beta chains follows, all from one sample in a study of cytomegalovirus exposure and HLA in healthy donors. Profiling relied on immunoSEQ multiplex PCR, and the TCRdb table lists in-frame clones only, not all of them. The sample holds over 100,000 clones. Sequencing was carried out using PBMCs. The receptors stem from a middle-aged man in good health and CMV-seropositive. CDR3s include the opening cysteine and the closing phenylalanine or tryptophan. D genes are given only for firm matches.

v_gene	j_gene	d_gene	CDR3aa	CDR3nt
TRBV9	TRBJ1-2	.	CASSATNRDHTF	TGTGCCAGCAGCGCGACAAACAGGGATCACACCTTC
TRBV6-1	TRBJ1-2	TRBD1	CASRDRDRYTF	TGTGCCAGCAGGGACAGGGATCGCTACACCTTC
TRBV29-1	TRBJ2-5	TRBD1	CSAGLDRLKETQYF	TGCAGCGCCGGCCTGGACAGGCTCAAAGAGACCCAGTACTTC
TRBV7-6	TRBJ2-7	TRBD2	CASSLEASGSYEQYF	TGTGCCAGCAGCTTAGAGGCTAGCGGGAGTTACGAGCAGTACTTC
TRBV27	TRBJ2-2	.	CASSFLTGELFF	TGTGCCAGCAGTTTTCTCACCGGGGAGCTGTTTTTT
TRBV7-9	TRBJ2-3	.	CASSRRPAGGDTQYF	TGTGCCAGCAGCCGCCGCCCGGCAGGTGGGGATACGCAGTATTTT
TRBV5-4	TRBJ1-3	.	CASSGASGRGAGNTIYF	TGTGCCAGCAGCGGAGCCTCCGGTCGGGGAGCGGGAAACACCATATATTTT
TRBV5-4	TRBJ2-2	TRBD1	CASSWQGDVIGELFF	TGTGCCAGCAGCTGGCAGGGGGACGTCATCGGGGAGCTGTTTTTT
TRBV6-5	TRBJ2-2	.	CASWIDSLSTGELFF	TGTGCCAGCTGGATTGACAGTTTGAGCACCGGGGAGCTGTTTTTT
TRBV2	TRBJ1-1	TRBD1	CASSATGMGTEAFF	TGTGCCAGCAGTGCGACAGGGATGGGTACTGAAGCTTTCTTT
TRBV5-1	TRBJ2-2	.	CASSSSGQSANTGELFF	TGCGCCAGCAGCTCCTCGGGACAATCCGCGAACACCGGGGAGCTGTTTTTT
TRBV5-1	TRBJ2-2	TRBD2	CASAWGLAGGKTNTGELFF	TGCGCCAGCGCTTGGGGCCTAGCGGGAGGGAAAACGAACACCGGGGAGCTGTTTTTT
TRBV6-1	TRBJ1-1	.	CASSEPHRVTEAFF	TGTGCCAGCAGTGAACCTCACAGGGTCACTGAAGCTTTCTTT
TRBV5-6	TRBJ2-3	TRBD1	CASSWPGTGLTDTQYF	TGTGCCAGCAGCTGGCCCGGGACAGGGTTAACAGATACGCAGTATTTT
TRBV27	TRBJ2-2	TRBD1	CASTTWGTGVTGELFF	TGTGCCAGCACCACCTGGGGGACAGGAGTCACCGGGGAGCTGTTTTTT
TRBV9	TRBJ2-1	TRBD2	CASSVRTRSNEQFF	TGTGCCAGCAGCGTCCGGACTAGGAGCAATGAGCAGTTCTTC
TRBV7-9	TRBJ2-2	.	CASSQNRETGELFF	TGTGCCAGCAGCCAAAATAGGGAGACCGGGGAGCTGTTTTTT
TRBV27	TRBJ2-3	.	CASNPGVVSTDTQYF	TGTGCCAGCAACCCCGGAGTAGTGAGCACAGATACGCAGTATTTT
TRBV25-1	TRBJ2-3	.	CASSMGTPDTQYF	TGTGCCAGCAGTATGGGGACACCAGATACGCAGTATTTT
TRBV6-6	TRBJ2-7	.	CASKPGVPYEQYF	TGTGCCAGCAAGCCGGGAGTGCCCTACGAGCAGTACTTC
TRBV7-2	TRBJ2-1	TRBD1	CASSEDDRAYNEQFF	TGTGCCAGCAGCGAAGATGACAGGGCCTACAATGAGCAGTTCTTC
TRBV6-5	TRBJ1-1	.	CASRNTGSTEAFF	TGTGCCAGCAGGAATACCGGGAGCACTGAAGCTTTCTTT
TRBV5-6	TRBJ2-3	TRBD2	CASSLSAGPLLTDTQYF	TGTGCCAGCAGCTTGTCAGCGGGGCCCCTCCTCACAGATACGCAGTATTTT
TRBV20-1	TRBJ2-1	.	CSAYRVNEQFF	TGCAGTGCATACAGGGTCAACGAGCAGTTCTTC
TRBV19	TRBJ1-2	.	CASSIGPIGGYTF	TGTGCCAGTAGTATCGGTCCCATCGGTGGCTACACCTTC
TRBV30	TRBJ2-7	TRBD1	CAWSVTGGGYEQYF	TGTGCCTGGAGTGTTACAGGGGGCGGCTACGAGCAGTACTTC
TRBV5-1	TRBJ2-7	.	CASSSAYEQYF	TGCGCCAGCAGCTCCGCGTACGAGCAGTACTTC
TRBV30	TRBJ2-1	TRBD1	CAWDKGQGEYNEQFF	TGTGCCTGGGATAAAGGACAGGGAGAGTACAATGAGCAGTTCTTC
TRBV7-7	TRBJ2-5	TRBD1	CASSRDRGETQYF	TGTGCTAGCAGCCGGGACAGGGGAGAGACCCAGTACTTC
TRBV6-1	TRBJ1-1	.	CASRETGTKAFF	TGTGCCAGCAGAGAAACCGGGACAAAAGCTTTCTTT
TRBV29-1	TRBJ2-2	TRBD1	CSVLGQRNTGELFF	TGCAGCGTTTTGGGACAGCGGAACACCGGGGAGCTGTTTTTT
TRBV25-1	TRBJ2-2	.	CASSEYPRDSDTGELFF	TGTGCCAGCAGTGAATATCCCCGTGATAGCGACACCGGGGAGCTGTTTTTT
TRBV6-4	TRBJ1-1	TRBD1	CASSDSGRTGDMNTEAFF	TGTGCCAGCAGTGACTCGGGCCGAACAGGGGATATGAACACTGAAGCTTTCTTT
TRBV15	TRBJ2-2	.	CATSRGRATGELFF	TGTGCCACCAGCAGAGGGAGAGCCACCGGGGAGCTGTTTTTT
TRBV5-4	TRBJ2-1	TRBD1	CASRGQFYNEQFF	TGTGCCAGCAGGGGACAGTTCTACAATGAGCAGTTCTTC
TRBV18	TRBJ2-2	.	CASSPRQNTGELFF	TGTGCCAGCTCACCAAGACAAAACACCGGGGAGCTGTTTTTT